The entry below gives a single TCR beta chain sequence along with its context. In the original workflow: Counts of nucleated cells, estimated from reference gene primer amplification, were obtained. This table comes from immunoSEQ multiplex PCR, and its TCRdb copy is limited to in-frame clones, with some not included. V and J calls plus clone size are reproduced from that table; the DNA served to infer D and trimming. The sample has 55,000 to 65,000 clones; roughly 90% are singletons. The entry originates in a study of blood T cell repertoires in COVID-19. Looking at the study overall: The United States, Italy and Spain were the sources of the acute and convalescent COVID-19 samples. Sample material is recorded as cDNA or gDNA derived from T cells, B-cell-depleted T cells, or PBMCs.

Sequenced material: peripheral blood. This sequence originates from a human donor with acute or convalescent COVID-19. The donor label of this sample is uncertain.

For the CDR3, the DNA is TGTGCCAGCAGTGGGGCGCAGGGGATAAGTGGGGCCAACGTCCTGACTTTC. Protein: CASSGAQGISGANVLTF. This rearrangement joins TRBV2 to TRBJ2-6; D is perhaps TRBD1 (6 bases). The V gene's germline CDR1 is SNHLY and CDR2 FYNNEI. Trimming removed 4 bases from V and 3 bases from J, with 16 bases in between. The CDR3 runs 17 residues.